The TCR beta chain described here comes from a study of shared clonotypes between healthy human individuals. Study findings and constraints: Shared across four donors were around 5% of the naive CD4 clonotypes. Rarefaction indicated that sorted-subset sequencing remained incomplete although depth was large.

A CD45RA-negative memory subset and a CD45RA+ naive subset were separated from the CD4+ cells. V lost 0 bases, J lost 6 bases, and 16 bases lay in between. This CDR3 is built from 15 residues. Germline V CDR1 and CDR2: SGDLS, YYNGEE. Remarks on this clone: The antigen remains undetermined.

Running of the assay took place at deep level. The table came from immunoSEQ multiplex PCR; TCRdb's copy has only in-frame clones and leaves some out. This table holds approximately 530,000 clones, about 95% found once. This clonotype originated in a woman aged 30 to 39 in good health. What was sequenced was naive CD4+ T cells sorted from blood. As for subset: CD45RA+ positively selected. The chain uses TRBV9 and TRBJ2-7, with D unclear. This chain's CDR3 is CASSVEVADWFEQYF. CDR3 DNA sequence: TGTGCCAGCAGCGTAGAGGTCGCCGACTGGTTCGAGCAGTACTTC.